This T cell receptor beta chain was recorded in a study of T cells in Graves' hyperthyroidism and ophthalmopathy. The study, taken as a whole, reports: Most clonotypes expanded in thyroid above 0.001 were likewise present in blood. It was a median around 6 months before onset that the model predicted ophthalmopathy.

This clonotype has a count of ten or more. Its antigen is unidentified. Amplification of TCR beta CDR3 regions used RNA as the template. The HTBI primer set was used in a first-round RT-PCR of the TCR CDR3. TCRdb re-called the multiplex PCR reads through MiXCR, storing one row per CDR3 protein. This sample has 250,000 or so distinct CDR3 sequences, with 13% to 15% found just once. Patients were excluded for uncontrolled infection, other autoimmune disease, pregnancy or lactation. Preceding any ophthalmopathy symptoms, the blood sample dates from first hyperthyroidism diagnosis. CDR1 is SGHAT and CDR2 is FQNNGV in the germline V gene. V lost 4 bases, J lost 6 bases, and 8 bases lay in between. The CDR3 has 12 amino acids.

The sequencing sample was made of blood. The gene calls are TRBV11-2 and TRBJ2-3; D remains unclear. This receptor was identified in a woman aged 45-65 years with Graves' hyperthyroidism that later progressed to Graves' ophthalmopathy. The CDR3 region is CASSSSRDTQYF. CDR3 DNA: TGTGCCAGCAGCTCATCCCGGGATACGCAGTATTTT.